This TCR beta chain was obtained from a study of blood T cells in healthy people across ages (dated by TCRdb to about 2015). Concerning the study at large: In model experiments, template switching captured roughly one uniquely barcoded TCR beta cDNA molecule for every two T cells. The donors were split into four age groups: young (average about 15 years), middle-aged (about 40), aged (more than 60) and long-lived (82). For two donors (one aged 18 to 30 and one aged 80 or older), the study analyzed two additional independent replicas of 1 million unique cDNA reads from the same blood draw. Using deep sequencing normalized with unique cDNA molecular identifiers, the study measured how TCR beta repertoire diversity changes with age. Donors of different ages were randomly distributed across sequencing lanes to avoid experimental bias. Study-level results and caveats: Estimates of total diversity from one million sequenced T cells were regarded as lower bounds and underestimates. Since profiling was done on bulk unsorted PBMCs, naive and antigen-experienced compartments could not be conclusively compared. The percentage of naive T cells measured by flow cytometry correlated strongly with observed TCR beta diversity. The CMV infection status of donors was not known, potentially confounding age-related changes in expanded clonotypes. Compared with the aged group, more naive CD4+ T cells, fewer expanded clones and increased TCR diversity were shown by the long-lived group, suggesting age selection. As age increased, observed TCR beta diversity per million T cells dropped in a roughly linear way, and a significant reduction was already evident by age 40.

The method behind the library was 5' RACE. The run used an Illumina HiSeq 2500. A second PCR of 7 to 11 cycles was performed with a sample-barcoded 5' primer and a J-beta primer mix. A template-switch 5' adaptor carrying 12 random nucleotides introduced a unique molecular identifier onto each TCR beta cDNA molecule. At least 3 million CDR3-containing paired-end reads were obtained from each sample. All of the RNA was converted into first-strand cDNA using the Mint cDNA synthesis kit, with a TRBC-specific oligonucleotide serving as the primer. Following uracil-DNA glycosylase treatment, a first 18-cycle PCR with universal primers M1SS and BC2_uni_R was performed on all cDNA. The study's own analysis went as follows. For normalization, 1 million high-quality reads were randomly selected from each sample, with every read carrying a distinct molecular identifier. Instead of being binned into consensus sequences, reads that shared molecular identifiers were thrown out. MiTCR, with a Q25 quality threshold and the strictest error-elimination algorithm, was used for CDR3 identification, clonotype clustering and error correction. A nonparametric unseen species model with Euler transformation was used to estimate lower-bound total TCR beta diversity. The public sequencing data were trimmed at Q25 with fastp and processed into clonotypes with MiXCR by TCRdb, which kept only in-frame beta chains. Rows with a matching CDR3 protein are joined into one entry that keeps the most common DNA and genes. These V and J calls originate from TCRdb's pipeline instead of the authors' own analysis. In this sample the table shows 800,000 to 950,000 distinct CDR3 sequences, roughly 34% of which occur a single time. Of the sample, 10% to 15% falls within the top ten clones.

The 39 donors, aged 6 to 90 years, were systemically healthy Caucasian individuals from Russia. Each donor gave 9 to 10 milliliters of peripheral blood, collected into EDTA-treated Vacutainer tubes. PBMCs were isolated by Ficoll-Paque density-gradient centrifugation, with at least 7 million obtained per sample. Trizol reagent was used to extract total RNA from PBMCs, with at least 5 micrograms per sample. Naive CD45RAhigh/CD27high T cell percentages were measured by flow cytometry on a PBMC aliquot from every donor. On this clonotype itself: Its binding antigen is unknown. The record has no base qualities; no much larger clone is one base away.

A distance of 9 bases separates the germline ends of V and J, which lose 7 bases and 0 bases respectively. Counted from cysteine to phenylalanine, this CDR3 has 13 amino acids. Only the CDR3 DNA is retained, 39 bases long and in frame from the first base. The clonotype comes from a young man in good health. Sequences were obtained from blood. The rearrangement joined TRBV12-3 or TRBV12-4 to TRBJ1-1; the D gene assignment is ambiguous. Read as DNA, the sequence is TGTGCCAGCACCGTAGGGATGAACACTGAAGCTTTCTTT. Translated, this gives CASTVGMNTEAFF.